This T cell receptor beta chain was identified in a study of regulatory T cells in long-lasting Graves disease. Through Arm-PCR of CDR3 regions and iRepertoire HTBI primers, TCR beta libraries were built. TCRdb reprocessed the multiplex PCR reads with MiXCR, giving one entry per CDR3 protein. The sample shows 400,000 to 500,000 distinct CDR3 sequences, 15% to 20% of them seen only once. The V gene's germline CDR1 is DFQATT and CDR2 SNEGSKA (reference sequence). The CDR3 has 15 amino acids. V was pared by 0 bases and J by 4 bases, with 13 bases between. The time point here: newly diagnosed GD, antithyroid drugs for less than 3 months. From PBMCs, RNA was extracted and then used to make the TCR library. A further study also used this sample, focusing on T cells in Graves' hyperthyroidism and ophthalmopathy. As that study records: The study excluded patients with uncontrolled infection, other autoimmune disease, pregnancy or lactation. Among thyroid clonotypes expanded above 0.001, most also appeared in blood. Researchers report that a 13 V-J model separated ophthalmopathy from stable hyperthyroidism.

The chain uses TRBV20-1 and TRBJ2-1, with D tentatively TRBD1 (7 bases). This receptor was taken from a woman in her 30s with Graves disease. The sample here was peripheral blood mononuclear cells (PBMCs), taken at new diagnosis, from a patient treated with antithyroid drugs. The CDR3 is CSARDGGTEYNEQFF. CDR3 sequence (DNA): TGCAGTGCTAGAGATGGGGGGACAGAGTACAATGAGCAGTTCTTC.